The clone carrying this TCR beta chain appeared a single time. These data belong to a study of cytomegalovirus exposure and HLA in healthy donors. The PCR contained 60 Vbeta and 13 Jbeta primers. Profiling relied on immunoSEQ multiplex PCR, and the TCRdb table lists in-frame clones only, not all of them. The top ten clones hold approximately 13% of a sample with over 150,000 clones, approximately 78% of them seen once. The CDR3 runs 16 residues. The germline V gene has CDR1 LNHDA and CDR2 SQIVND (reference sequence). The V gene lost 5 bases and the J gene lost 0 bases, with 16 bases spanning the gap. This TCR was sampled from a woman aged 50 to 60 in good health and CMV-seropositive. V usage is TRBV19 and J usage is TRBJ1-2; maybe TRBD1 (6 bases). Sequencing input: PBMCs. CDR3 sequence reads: CASSPETGRANYGYTF. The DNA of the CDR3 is TGTGCCAGTAGTCCAGAGACAGGAAGAGCTAACTATGGCTACACCTTC.